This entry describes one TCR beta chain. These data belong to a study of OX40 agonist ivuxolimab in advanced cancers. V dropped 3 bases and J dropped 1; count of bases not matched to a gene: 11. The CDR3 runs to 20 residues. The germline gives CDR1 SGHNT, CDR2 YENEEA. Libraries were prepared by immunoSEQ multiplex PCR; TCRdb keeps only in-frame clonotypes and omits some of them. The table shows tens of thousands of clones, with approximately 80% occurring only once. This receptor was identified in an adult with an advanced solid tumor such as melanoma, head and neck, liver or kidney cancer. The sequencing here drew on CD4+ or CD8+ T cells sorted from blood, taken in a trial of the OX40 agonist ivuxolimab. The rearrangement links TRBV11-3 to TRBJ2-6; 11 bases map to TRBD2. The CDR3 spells CASSFGDGASGRSGANVLTF. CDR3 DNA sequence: TGTGCCAGCAGCTTTGGCGATGGGGCTAGCGGGAGGTCTGGGGCCAACGTCCTGACTTTC.